Sequencing of this T cell receptor beta chain was carried out in a study of T-cell reconstitution after alpha-beta-depleted transplantation in children. Construction of the TCRbeta library involved unique molecular identifiers. Each CDR3 protein is one row after TCRdb ran MiXCR on the PCR reads. The sample lists 450,000 to 700,000 distinct CDR3 sequences, 25% to 30% occurring once. The ends lost 4 bases at V and 3 bases at J; junction bases unmatched: 10. CDR1 SGHDT and CDR2 YYEEEE come from the germline V gene. The CDR3 consists of 15 residues. Study findings and constraints: Surviving recipient T cells and thymic progenitors underlay high day-60 TCRbeta diversity in some patients. One year post-transplant, T-cell counts and diversity were largely derived from T cells produced anew. Reportedly, alpha-beta T cells present about two months post-transplant originated from several hundred expanded clones of graft origin.

This clonotype came up a few times. No antigen is known for it. The sample consisted of PBMCs, taken before TCRalphabeta/CD19-depleted stem cell transplant. The source is a boy less than two years old with Wiskott-Aldrich syndrome, due to receive a stem cell transplant. The genes are TRBV5-6 and TRBJ2-7; TRBD1 aligns across 7 bases. Here the CDR3 reads CASSLWTGMDYEQYF. Here the CDR3 DNA reads TGTGCCAGCAGCCTTTGGACAGGTATGGACTACGAGCAGTACTTC.